Listed below are T cell receptor beta chains from one sample, sequenced in a study of T cell changes during pregnancy in multiple sclerosis. Produced via immunoSEQ multiplex PCR; TCRdb's table is partial and in-frame only. The sample lists approximately 83,000 clones; 94% were seen once. The material was peripheral blood, obtained in the third trimester of pregnancy. The source of these receptors is a female donor with multiple sclerosis, enrolled in a pregnancy study. The CDR3 runs from the conserved cysteine through the conserved F or W. A D gene is named only where the DNA matches it firmly. Clone size, where shown, is once, few, many, or a class for clones that have expanded.

V gene,D gene,clone size,J gene,CDR3 DNA,CDR3 protein
TRBV28,NA,NA,TRBJ1-2,TGTGCCAGCAGTACCCTTTTGGGGGCCCGATCCTCTGGCTACACCTTC,CASSTLLGARSSGYTF
TRBV19,TRBD1,NA,TRBJ2-2,TGTGCCAGTAGTATTTGGGACAGTAACACCGGGGAGCTGTTTTTT,CASSIWDSNTGELFF
TRBV11-2,NA,NA,TRBJ1-1,TGTGCCAGCAGCTTAGAACGGGGGGCTCTGAACACTGAAGCTTTCTTT,CASSLERGALNTEAFF
TRBV5-6,NA,NA,TRBJ2-1,TGTGCCAGCAGCTTGAAGGGGTTCGGCAATGAGCAGTTCTTC,CASSLKGFGNEQFF
TRBV2,NA,NA,TRBJ1-4,TGTGCCAGCAGAGCCCCAGGGGCGAGGAGTGAAAAACTGTTTTTT,CASRAPGARSEKLFF
TRBV28,TRBD2,NA,TRBJ2-7,TGTGCCAGCAGTTTTCCCTATAGCGGGATTTACGAGCAGTACTTC,CASSFPYSGIYEQYF
TRBV7-9,TRBD2,once,TRBJ2-3,TGTGCCAGCAGCCTTAGCGGGAGGCTAGATACGCAGTATTTT,CASSLSGRLDTQYF
TRBV6-5,NA,NA,TRBJ2-1,TGTGCCAGCAGGGGCGGCGGGGACTACAATGAGCAGTTCTTC,CASRGGGDYNEQFF
TRBV5-8,TRBD2,NA,TRBJ2-1,TGTGCCAGCAGCCCCCTTGGCCCTAGCGGAATCCTCGATGAGCAGTTCTTC,CASSPLGPSGILDEQFF
TRBV5-1,TRBD2,few,TRBJ2-1,TGCGCCAGCAGCTTGGAACTAGCGACGAATGAGCAGTTCTTC,CASSLELATNEQFF
TRBV5-4,NA,NA,TRBJ1-2,TGTGCCAGCAGCATGGGGCATTCGTCCGATGGCTACACCTTC,CASSMGHSSDGYTF
TRBV28,TRBD1,NA,TRBJ2-5,TGTGCCAGCAGTGTCATGACAGGGGTCGTAAAGACCCAGTACTTC,CASSVMTGVVKTQYF
TRBV27,TRBD1,once,TRBJ2-5,TGTGCCAGCAGTGGGCGGACAGGGGGCATTGAGACCCAGTACTTC,CASSGRTGGIETQYF
TRBV19,TRBD2,NA,TRBJ2-3,TGTGCCAGTAGCCTGGGCAGCGGGAGTATCACAGATACGCAGTATTTT,CASSLGSGSITDTQYF
TRBV9,TRBD1,NA,TRBJ2-1,TGTGCCAGCAGCGTCCCGGGACAGGGGGCGCGCAATGAGCAGTTCTTC,CASSVPGQGARNEQFF